The 6 T cell receptor beta chains given below trace back to one sample, sequenced in a study of blood T cell repertoires in COVID-19. Sequenced by immunoSEQ multiplex PCR; TCRdb stores in-frame clones only, minus some. The table lists some 15,000 clones, 83% of them singletons. The sample was peripheral blood. The receptors stem from a woman aged 55-70 years with acute or convalescent COVID-19.

The chain employs TRBV9 and TRBJ1-1; unclear D gene. V shed 7 bases and J shed 8 bases, with 9 bases lying between them. This CDR3 has 10 residues. The germline gives CDR1 SGDLS, CDR2 YYNGEE. For the CDR3, the DNA is TGTGCCAGCTCGGGAGAGGAAGCTTTCTTT. Encoded protein: CASSGEEAFF.

V is TRBV5-1 and J is TRBJ2-7; 13 positions agree with TRBD2. Trimming cost V 4 bases and J 7 bases; bases outside gene matches: 11. CDR1 and CDR2 from the germline V gene are SGHRS and YFSETQ. CDR3 length equals 16 residues. CDR3 DNA sequence: TGCGCCAGCAGCATGAAACTAGCGGGAGGGCCGGGTGAGCAGTACTTC. Translated, it gives CASSMKLAGGPGEQYF.

The chain joins TRBV11-3 to TRBJ2-1; 8 nucleotides agree with TRBD1. Germline lookup yields CDR1 SGHNT and CDR2 YENEEA. Trimming cost V 5 bases and J 2 bases; bases outside gene matches: 8. This CDR3 has 16 amino acids. The CDR3 region has the DNA TGTGCCAGCAGCCCCAGCGGACAGGGCCCCTACAATGAGCAGTTCTTC. It specifies CASSPSGQGPYNEQFF.

The gene calls are TRBV11-2 and TRBJ1-6; D may be TRBD1 (5 bases). Trimming took off 5 bases at V and 7 bases at J, with 12 bases between the two ends. The CDR3 contains 14 residues. CDR1 is SGHAT and CDR2 is FQNNGV in the germline V gene. This chain's CDR3 is CASSRGYGNSPLHF. DNA of the CDR3: TGTGCCAGCAGCAGGGGTTACGGCAATTCACCCCTCCACTTT.

This chain links TRBV19 with TRBJ1-5, with 10 positions matching TRBD1. Germline lookup yields CDR1 LNHDA and CDR2 SQIVND (reference sequence). The CDR3 runs 13 residues. V lost 6 bases, J lost 7 bases, and 3 bases stayed unmatched. The CDR3 protein is CASSRDRGQPQHF. The CDR3 bases are TGTGCCAGTAGCAGGGACAGGGGACAGCCCCAGCATTTT.

V gene TRBV10-3 combines with J gene TRBJ2-7, with TRBD1 identical over 7 bases. With 6 bases clipped from V and 5 bases from J, the junction kept 4 bases outside the gene matches. CDR1 and CDR2 (germline): ENHRY, SYGVKD. CDR3 size: 12 residues. CDR3 in DNA: TGTGCCATCAGCACGACAGGGCACGAGCAGTACTTC. This encodes CAISTTGHEQYF.